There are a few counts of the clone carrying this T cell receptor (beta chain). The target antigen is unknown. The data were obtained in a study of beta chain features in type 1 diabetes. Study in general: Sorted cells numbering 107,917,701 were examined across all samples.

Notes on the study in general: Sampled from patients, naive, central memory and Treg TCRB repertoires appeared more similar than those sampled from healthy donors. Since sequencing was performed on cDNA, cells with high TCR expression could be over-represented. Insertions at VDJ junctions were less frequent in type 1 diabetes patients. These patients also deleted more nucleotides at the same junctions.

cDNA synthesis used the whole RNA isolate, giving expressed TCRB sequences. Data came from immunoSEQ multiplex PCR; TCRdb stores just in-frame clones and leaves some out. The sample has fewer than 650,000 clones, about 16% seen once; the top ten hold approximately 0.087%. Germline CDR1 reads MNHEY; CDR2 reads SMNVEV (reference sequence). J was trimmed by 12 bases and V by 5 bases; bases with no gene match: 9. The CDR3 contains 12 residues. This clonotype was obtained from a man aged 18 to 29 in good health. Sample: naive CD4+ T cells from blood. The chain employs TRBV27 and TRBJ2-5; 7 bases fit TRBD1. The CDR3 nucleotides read TGTGCCAGCAGTCCCAACGACAGGGTGAAGTACTTC. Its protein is CASSPNDRVKYF.